This TCR beta chain was documented in a study of blood T cell repertoires in COVID-19. Study-wide context: The cDNA or gDNA used as material had been derived from T cells, B-cell-depleted T cells, or PBMCs.

In the authors' methods: Cell counts per sample came from amplifying reference gene primers. Measured with immunoSEQ multiplex PCR; TCRdb has only the in-frame clones, and not every one. V, J and clone size reflect that table, while D and trimming were determined from the DNA. The sample yields about 69,000 clones, 75% to 85% seen once. Germline V CDR1 and CDR2: SEHNR, FQNEAQ (reference sequence). Trimming pared 5 bases from V and 5 bases from J, leaving 6 bases between. The CDR3 contains 12 residues. The J gene is TRBJ2-2, the V gene TRBV7-9; tentative D call: TRBD2 (5 bases). Sample: peripheral blood. The TCR sequence derives from a human donor in a cohort sampled during active COVID-19. CDR3 amino acids: CASSRTTGELFF. DNA for the CDR3: TGTGCCAGCAGCCGGACTACCGGGGAGCTGTTTTTT.